The entry below gives a single TCR beta chain sequence along with its context. Sequencing was performed with immunoSEQ multiplex PCR; in TCRdb, only in-frame clones are kept and a portion is missing. Of roughly 5,000 clones in the sample, about a quarter are singletons; the top ten hold 7.5% to 10%. The record originates from a study of sequential checkpoint blockade in melanoma. Germline CDR1 reads SQVTM; CDR2 reads ANQGSEA. The CDR3 runs to 14 residues. V was shortened by 3 bases and J by 7 bases, with 16 bases between the two germline ends. The treatment was: randomized to nivolumab then ipilimumab (arm A) or the reverse (arm B).

The clonotype comes from a human donor with melanoma. The chain combines TRBV29-1 with TRBJ2-1, with D possibly being TRBD1 or TRBD2 (6 bases each). The sample in question was tumor tissue (inferred from file names), obtained from a patient given nivolumab and ipilimumab in sequence. CDR3 nucleotide sequence: TGCAGCGTTGAGGGGGGCCGAAATCAAAATGAGCAGTTCTTC. This codes for CSVEGGRNQNEQFF.